This T cell receptor (beta chain) is drawn from a study of response to subunit inactivated influenza vaccine. Study results and caveats: Only a handful of new T cells, the authors suggested, are recruited with each seasonal influenza vaccination.

The table lists this clonotype with a few counts. What it recognizes is unknown. Each CDR3 protein gets one entry after TCRdb re-called the RT-PCR reads with MiXCR. The table shows more than 150,000 distinct CDR3 sequences, with about 10% occurring only once. Sample: non-naive T cells sorted from PBMCs, taken on the day of vaccination. The sequence derives from a man aged 45 to 65 who received an inactivated influenza vaccine.

This CDR3 reads CASSLALPGQTQYF. CDR3 bases: TGTGCCAGCAGCTTAGCCCTCCCGGGGCAGACCCAGTACTTC. The rearrangement joins TRBV7-2 to TRBJ2-5; D could derive from TRBD1 or TRBD2 (5 bases each). Germline-derived CDR1 and CDR2 are SGHTA and FQGNSA. Trimming cost V 0 bases and J 6 bases, with 11 bases left between them. The CDR3 has 14 residues.